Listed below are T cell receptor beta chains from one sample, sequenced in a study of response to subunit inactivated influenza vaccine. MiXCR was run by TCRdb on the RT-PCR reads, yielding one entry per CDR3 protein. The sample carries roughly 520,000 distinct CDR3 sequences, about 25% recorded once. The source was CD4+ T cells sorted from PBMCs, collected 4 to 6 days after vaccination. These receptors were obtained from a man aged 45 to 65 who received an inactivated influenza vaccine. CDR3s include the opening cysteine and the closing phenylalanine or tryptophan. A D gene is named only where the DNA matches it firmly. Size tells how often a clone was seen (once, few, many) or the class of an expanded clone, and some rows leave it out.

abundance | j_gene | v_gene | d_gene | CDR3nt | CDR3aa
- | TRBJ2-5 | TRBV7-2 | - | TGTGCCAGCAGCCAATTTGGGCAACAAGAGACCCAGTACTTC | CASSQFGQQETQYF
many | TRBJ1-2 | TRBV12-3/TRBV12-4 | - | TGTGCCAGCAGTTTAGGGGCAACCTATGGCTACACCTTC | CASSLGATYGYTF
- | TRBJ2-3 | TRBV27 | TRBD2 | TGTGCCAGCAGTTTAGGACTAGCGGGACATGGAGATACGCAGTATTTT | CASSLGLAGHGDTQYF
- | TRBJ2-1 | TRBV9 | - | TGTGCCAGCAGCGTAGAACTCCGCAGGGATGAGCAGTTCTTC | CASSVELRRDEQFF
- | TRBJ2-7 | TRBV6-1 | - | TGTGCCAGCAGTGATGGTTTTGGTACCACCTACGAGCAGTACTTC | CASSDGFGTTYEQYF
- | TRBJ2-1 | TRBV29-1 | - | TGCAGCGTTGAAGGGACCGGGGCCCACGTTTATGAGCAGTTCTTC | CSVEGTGAHVYEQFF
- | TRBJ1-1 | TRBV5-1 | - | TGCGCCAGCAGCTTGGGTACGGGGATAAACACTGAAGCTTTCTTT | CASSLGTGINTEAFF
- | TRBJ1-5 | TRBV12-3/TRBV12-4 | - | TGTGCCAGCTCCGCTTCGGCTAGCAATCAGCCCCAGCATTTT | CASSASASNQPQHF
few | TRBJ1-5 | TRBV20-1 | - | TGCAGTGCTAGAGTGATGGGGGCAGGTCAGCCCCAGCATTTT | CSARVMGAGQPQHF
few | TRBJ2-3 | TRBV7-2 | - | TGTGCCAGCGGCCTCCACTCAGATACGCAGTATTTT | CASGLHSDTQYF
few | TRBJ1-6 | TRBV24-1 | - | TGTGCCCTCCACCGTTGGTCACCCCTCCACTTT | CALHRWSPLHF
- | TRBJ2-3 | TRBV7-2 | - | TGTGCCAGCAGCTTGCAGTCAGTGTTGACAGATACGCAGTATTTT | CASSLQSVLTDTQYF
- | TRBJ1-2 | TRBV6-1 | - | TGTGCCAGCAGTCCAGCCGAGACACCCTATGGCTACACCTTC | CASSPAETPYGYTF
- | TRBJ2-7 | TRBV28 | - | TGTGCCAGCAGTTTCCACAGCATCTCCTACGAGCAGTACTTC | CASSFHSISYEQYF
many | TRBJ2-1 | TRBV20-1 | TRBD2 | TGCAGTGCTAGAGGCCTTCGTGGGAGGGAAAATGAGCAGTTCTTC | CSARGLRGRENEQFF
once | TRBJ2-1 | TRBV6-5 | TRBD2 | TGTGCCAGCAGTTACCCGTCCCATAGCGGGTTCGCGCAGTTCTTC | CASSYPSHSGFAQFF
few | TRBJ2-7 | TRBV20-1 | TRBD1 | TGCAGTGCTAAAACAGGACAGGGCGCCGAGCAGTACTTC | CSAKTGQGAEQYF
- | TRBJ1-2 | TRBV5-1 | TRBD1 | TGCGCCAGCAGCCCGGGACAGACAAATGGCTACACCTTC | CASSPGQTNGYTF
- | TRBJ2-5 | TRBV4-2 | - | TGTGCCAGCAGCCCCCTCGGGCCTTTCCAAGAGACCCAGTACTTC | CASSPLGPFQETQYF